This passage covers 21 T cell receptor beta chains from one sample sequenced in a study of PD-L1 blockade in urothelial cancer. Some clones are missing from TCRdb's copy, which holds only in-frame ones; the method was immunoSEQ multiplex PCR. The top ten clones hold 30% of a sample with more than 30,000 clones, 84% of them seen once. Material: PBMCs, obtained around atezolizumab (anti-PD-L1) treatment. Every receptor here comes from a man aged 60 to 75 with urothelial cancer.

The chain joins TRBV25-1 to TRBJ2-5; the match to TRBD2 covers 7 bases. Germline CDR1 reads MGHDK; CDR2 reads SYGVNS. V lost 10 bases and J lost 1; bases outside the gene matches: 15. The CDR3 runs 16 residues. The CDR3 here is CATLDEFGLVQETQYF. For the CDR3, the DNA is TGTGCCACCCTAGACGAGTTTGGACTAGTCCAAGAGACCCAGTACTTC.

Here the CDR3 reads CASSGQGGEQYF. In DNA, the CDR3 is TGTGCCAGCTCGGGACAGGGTGGCGAGCAGTACTTC. The V call is TRBV27, the J call TRBJ2-7, with TRBD1 matching over 9 bases. CDR1 is MNHEY and CDR2 is SMNVEV in the germline V gene (reference sequence). This CDR3 spans 12 amino acids. The V segment lost 8 bases and the J segment 6 bases; nucleotides outside the gene matches: 5.

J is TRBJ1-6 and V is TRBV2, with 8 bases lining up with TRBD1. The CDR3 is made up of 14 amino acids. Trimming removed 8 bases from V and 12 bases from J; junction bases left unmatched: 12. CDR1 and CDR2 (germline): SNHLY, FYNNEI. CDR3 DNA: TGTGCCAGCTGGGGCTACAGGGGGACGAGACCCCTCCACTTT. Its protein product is CASWGYRGTRPLHF. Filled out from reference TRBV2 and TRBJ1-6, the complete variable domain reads EPEVTQTPSHQVTQMGQEVILRCVPISNHLYFYWYRQILGQKVEFLVSFYNNEISEKSEIFDDQFSVERPDGSNFTLKIRSTKLEDSAMYFCASWGYRGTRPLHFGNGTRLTVT.

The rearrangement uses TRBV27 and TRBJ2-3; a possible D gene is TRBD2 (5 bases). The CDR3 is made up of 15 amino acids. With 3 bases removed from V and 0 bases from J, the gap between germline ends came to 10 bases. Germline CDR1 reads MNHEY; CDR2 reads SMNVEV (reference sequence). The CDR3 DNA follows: TGTGCCAGCAGTTTGGGAGCGGTTAGCACAGATACGCAGTATTTT. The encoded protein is CASSLGAVSTDTQYF.

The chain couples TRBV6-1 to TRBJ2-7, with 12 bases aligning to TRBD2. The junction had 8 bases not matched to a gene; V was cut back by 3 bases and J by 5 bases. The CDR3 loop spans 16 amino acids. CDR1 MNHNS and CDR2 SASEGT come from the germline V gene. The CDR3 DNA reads TGTGCCAGCAGTGAGGCATCTGGACTAGCGGGAAACGAGCAGTACTTC. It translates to CASSEASGLAGNEQYF.

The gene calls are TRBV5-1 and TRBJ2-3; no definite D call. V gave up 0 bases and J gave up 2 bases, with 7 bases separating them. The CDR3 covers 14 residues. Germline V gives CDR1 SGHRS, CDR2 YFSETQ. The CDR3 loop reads CASSLGGDTDTQYF. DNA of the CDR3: TGCGCCAGCAGCTTGGGCGGCGACACAGATACGCAGTATTTT.

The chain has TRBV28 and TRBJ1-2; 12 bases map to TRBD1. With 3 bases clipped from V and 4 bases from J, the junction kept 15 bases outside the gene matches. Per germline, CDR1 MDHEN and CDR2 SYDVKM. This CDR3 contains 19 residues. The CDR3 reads CASSFFFYTGTGGFYGYTF. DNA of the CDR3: TGTGCCAGCAGTTTTTTCTTTTATACCGGGACAGGGGGCTTCTATGGCTACACCTTC.

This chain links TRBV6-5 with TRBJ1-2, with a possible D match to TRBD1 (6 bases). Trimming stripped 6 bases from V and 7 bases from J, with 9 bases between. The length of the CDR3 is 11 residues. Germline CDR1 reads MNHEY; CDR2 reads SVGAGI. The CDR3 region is CASRAGVGYTF. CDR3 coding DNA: TGTGCCAGCAGGGCAGGGGTTGGCTACACCTTC.

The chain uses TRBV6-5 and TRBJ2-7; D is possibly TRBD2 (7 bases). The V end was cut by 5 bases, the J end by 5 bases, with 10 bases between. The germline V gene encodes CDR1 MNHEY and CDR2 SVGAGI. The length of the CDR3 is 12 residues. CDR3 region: CASSRGGDEQYF. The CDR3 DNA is TGTGCCAGCAGTAGAGGGGGGGACGAGCAGTACTTC.

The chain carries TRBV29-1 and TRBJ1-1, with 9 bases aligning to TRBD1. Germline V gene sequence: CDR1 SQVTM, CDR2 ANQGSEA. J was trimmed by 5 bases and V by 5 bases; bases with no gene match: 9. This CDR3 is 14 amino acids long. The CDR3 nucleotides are TGCAGCGTTTCACAGGGGGCGAGGACGACTGAAGCTTTCTTT. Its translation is CSVSQGARTTEAFF.

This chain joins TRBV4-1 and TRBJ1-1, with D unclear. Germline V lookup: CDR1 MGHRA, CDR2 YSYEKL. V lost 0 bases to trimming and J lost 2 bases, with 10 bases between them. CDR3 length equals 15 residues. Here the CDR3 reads CASSQDEKANTEAFF. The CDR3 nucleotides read TGCGCCAGCAGCCAAGATGAGAAAGCTAACACTGAAGCTTTCTTT.

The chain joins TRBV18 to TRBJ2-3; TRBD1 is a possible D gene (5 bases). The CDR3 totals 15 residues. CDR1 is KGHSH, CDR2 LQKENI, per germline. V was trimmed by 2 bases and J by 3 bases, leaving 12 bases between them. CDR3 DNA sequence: TGTGCCAGCTCACCAAAAGCCCAGGGAACAGATACGCAGTATTTT. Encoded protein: CASSPKAQGTDTQYF.

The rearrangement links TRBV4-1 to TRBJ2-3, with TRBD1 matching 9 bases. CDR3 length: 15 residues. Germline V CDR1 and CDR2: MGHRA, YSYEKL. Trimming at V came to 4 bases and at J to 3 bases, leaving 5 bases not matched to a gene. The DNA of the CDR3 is TGCGCCAGCAGCCCGGACAGGGGACTAACAGATACGCAGTATTTT. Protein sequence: CASSPDRGLTDTQYF.

The CDR3 DNA reads as TGTGCCATCAAGGGGCAGGCCTACGAGCAGTACTTC. This encodes CAIKGQAYEQYF. J is TRBJ2-7 and V is TRBV10-3, with D maybe TRBD1 (5 bases). CDR1 is ENHRY and CDR2 is SYGVKD in the germline V gene. This CDR3 has 12 residues. Trimming took 7 bases from V and 2 from J, leaving 9 bases between them.

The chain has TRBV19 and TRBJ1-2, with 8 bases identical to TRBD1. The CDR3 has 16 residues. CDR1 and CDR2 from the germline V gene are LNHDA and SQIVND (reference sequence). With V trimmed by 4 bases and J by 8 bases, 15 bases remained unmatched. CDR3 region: CASSTGQGWVYPGYTF. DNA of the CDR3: TGTGCCAGTAGTACAGGACAGGGCTGGGTTTATCCAGGCTACACCTTC.

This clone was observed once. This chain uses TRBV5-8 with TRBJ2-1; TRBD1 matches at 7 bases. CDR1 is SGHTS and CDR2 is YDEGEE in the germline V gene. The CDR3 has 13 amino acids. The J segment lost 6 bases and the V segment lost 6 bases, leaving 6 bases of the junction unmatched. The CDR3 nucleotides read TGTGCCAGCAACAGGGGTATTCTCAATGAGCAGTTCTTC. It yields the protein CASNRGILNEQFF.

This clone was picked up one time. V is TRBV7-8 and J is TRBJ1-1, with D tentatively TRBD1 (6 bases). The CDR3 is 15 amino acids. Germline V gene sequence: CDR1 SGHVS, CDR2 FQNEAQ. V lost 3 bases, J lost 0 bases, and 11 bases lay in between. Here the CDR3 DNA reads TGTGCCAGCAGCTTTCTAGGGGGAATGAACACTGAAGCTTTCTTT. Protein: CASSFLGGMNTEAFF.

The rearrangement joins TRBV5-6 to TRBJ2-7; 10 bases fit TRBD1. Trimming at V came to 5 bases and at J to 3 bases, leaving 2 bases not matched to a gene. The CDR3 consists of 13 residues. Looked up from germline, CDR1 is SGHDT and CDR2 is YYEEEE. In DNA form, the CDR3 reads TGTGCCAGCAGTAGGGACAGGGGCTACGAGCAGTACTTC. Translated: CASSRDRGYEQYF.

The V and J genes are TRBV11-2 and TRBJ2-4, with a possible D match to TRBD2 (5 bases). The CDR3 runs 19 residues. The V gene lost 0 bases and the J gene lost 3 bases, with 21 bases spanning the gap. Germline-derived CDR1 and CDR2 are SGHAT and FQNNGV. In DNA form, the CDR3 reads TGTGCCAGCAGCTTAGAAGGCGGGCAAGCCAAAGCCTACAAAAACATTCAGTACTTC. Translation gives CASSLEGGQAKAYKNIQYF.

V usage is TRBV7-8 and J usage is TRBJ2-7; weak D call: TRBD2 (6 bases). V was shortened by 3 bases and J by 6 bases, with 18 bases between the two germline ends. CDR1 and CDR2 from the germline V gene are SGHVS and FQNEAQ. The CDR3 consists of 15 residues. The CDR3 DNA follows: TGTGCCAGCAGCTTCCTGCCGCGGGGCGGATCCGAGCAGTACTTC. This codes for CASSFLPRGGSEQYF.

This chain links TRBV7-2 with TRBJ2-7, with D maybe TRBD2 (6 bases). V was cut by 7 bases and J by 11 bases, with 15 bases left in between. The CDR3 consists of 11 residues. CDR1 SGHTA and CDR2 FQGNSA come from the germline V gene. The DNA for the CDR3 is TGTGCCAGCACCGCAGACCGGAGGGAGTACTTC. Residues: CASTADRREYF.